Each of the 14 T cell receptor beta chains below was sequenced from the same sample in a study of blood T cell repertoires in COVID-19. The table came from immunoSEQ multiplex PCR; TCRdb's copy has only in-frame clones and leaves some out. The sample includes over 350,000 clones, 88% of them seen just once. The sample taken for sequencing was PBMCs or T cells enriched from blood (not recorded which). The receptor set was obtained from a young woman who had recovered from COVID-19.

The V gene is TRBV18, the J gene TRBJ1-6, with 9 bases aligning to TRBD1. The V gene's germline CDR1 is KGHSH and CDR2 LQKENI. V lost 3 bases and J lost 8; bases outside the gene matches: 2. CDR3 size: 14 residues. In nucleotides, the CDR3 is TGTGCCAGCTCACCCCGGGACAGGGATTCACCCCTCCACTTT. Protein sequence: CASSPRDRDSPLHF.

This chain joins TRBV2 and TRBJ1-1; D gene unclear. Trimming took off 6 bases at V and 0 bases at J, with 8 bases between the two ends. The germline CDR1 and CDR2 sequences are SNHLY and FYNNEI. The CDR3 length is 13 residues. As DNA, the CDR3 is TGTGCCAGCAGGACGGGGATGAACACTGAAGCTTTCTTT. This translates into CASRTGMNTEAFF.

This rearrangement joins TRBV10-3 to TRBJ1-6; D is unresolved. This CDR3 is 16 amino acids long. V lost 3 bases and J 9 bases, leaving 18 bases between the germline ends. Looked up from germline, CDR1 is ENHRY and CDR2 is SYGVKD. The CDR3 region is CAISEEGVISGSPLHF. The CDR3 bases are TGTGCCATCAGTGAAGAGGGAGTCATATCAGGTTCACCCCTCCACTTT.

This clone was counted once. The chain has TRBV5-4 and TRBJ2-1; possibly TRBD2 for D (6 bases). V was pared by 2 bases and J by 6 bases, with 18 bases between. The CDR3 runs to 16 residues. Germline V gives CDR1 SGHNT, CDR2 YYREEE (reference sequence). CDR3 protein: CASSFSSGGNVNEQFF. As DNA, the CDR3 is TGTGCCAGCAGCTTTTCCTCAGGCGGGAACGTCAATGAGCAGTTCTTC.

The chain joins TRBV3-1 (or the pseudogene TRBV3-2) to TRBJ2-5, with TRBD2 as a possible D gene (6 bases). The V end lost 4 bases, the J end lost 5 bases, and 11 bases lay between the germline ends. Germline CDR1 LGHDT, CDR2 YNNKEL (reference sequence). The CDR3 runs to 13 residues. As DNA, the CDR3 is TGTGCCAGCAGCCTCGGGGGTCTGGAGACCCAGTACTTC. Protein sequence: CASSLGGLETQYF.

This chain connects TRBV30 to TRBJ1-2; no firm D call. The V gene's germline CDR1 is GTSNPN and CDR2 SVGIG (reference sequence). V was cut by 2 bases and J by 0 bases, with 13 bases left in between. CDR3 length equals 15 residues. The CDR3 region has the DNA TGTGCCTGGAGTTACACCCTTAATTCTAACTATGGCTACACCTTC. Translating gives CAWSYTLNSNYGYTF.

The CDR3 coding sequence is TGCGCCAGCAGTCACCGTTCACTTTCATTAGCGTCCTATAATTCACCCCTCCACTTT. It specifies CASSHRSLSLASYNSPLHF. The rearrangement uses TRBV23-1 and TRBJ1-6; D unresolved. TRBV23-1 is labeled an ORF, and its function is uncertain. The CDR3 consists of 19 residues. V was shortened by 3 bases and J by 1 base, with 19 bases between the two germline ends.

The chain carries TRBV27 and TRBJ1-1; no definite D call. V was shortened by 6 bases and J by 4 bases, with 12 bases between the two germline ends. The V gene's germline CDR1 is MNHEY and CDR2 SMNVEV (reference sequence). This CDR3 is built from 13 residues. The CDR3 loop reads CASSRGSSTEAFF. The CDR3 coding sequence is TGTGCCAGCAGCCGAGGGTCGAGCACTGAAGCTTTCTTT.

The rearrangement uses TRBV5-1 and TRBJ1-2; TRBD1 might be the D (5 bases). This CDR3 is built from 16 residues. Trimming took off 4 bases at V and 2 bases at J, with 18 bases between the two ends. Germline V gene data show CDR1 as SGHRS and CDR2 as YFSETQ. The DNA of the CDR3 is TGCGCCAGCAGCCCCTTCCGGGACTCAAGGAACTATGGCTACACCTTC. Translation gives CASSPFRDSRNYGYTF.

CDR3 bases: TGTGCCAGCAGCCCTTATCTCACTGAAGCTTTCTTT. Its protein product is CASSPYLTEAFF. The rearrangement joins TRBV7-9 to TRBJ1-1; no reliable D call. The CDR3 is made up of 12 amino acids. Germline-derived CDR1 and CDR2 are SEHNR and FQNEAQ (reference sequence). The V gene lost 5 bases and the J gene lost 4 bases, with 8 bases spanning the gap.

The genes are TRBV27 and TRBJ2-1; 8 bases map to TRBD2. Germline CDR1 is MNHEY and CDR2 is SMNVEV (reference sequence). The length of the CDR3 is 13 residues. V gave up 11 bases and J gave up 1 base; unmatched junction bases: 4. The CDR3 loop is CAPGGGSYNEQFF. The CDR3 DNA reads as TGTGCCCCCGGCGGGGGGTCCTACAATGAGCAGTTCTTC.

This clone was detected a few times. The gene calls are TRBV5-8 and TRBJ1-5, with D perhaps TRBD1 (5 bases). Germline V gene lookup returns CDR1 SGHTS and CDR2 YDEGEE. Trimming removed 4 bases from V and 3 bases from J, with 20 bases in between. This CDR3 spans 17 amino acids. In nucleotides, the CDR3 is TGTGCCAGCAGCCCACGGACACCACGGCGGGACAATCAGCCCCAGCATTTT. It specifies CASSPRTPRRDNQPQHF. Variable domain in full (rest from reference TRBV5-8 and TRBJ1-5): EAGVTQSPTHLIKTRGQQATLRCSPISGHTSVYWYQQALGLGLQFLLWYDEGEERNRGNFPPRFSGRQFPNYSSELNVNALELEDSALYLCASSPRTPRRDNQPQHFGDGTRLSIL.

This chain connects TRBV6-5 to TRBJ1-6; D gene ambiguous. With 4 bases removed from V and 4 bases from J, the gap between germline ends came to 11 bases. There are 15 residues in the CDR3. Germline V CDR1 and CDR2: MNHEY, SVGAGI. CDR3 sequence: CASSWAHDYNSPLHF. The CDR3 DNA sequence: TGTGCCAGCAGTTGGGCCCACGATTATAATTCACCCCTCCACTTT.

The CDR3 sequence is CASSLGQIQETQYF. CDR3 DNA: TGCGCCAGCAGCTTGGGACAGATCCAAGAGACCCAGTACTTC. The rearrangement uses TRBV5-1 and TRBJ2-5; tentatively, D is TRBD1 (5 bases). This CDR3 has 14 amino acids. The V end was cut by 0 bases, the J end by 1 base, with 7 bases between. Germline assignment: CDR1 SGHRS and CDR2 YFSETQ.